This T cell receptor beta chain appears in the sequencing data of a study of blood T cell repertoires in COVID-19. The junction had 7 bases not matched to a gene; V was cut back by 6 bases and J by 1 base. This CDR3 contains 15 residues. Germline V gives CDR1 MGHDK, CDR2 SYGVNS. The protocol was immunoSEQ multiplex PCR, while the TCRdb copy is restricted to in-frame clones and leaves out a portion. The repertoire includes hundreds of thousands of clones, around 87% of them detected once, and 1% to 1.3% sits in the top ten. The sample taken for sequencing was PBMCs or T cells enriched from blood (not recorded which). The TCR originated in a man aged 30-40 years who had recovered from COVID-19. The V call is TRBV25-1, the J call TRBJ1-1; TRBD1 aligns across 8 bases. For the CDR3, the DNA is TGTGCCAGCAGGGAGACAGGGGTTAGGAACACTGAAGCTTTCTTT. Residues: CASRETGVRNTEAFF.